These 25 T cell receptor beta chains originate from one sample sequenced in a study of blood T cell repertoires in COVID-19. The repertoire was sequenced with immunoSEQ multiplex PCR; TCRdb's copy has only in-frame clones and lacks some. Of some 80,000 clones listed, 70% to 90% are singletons. Sequencing used peripheral blood. These receptors came from a human donor in a cohort sampled during active COVID-19.

The V call is TRBV24-1, the J call TRBJ2-1, with 9 bases that match TRBD2. Per germline, CDR1 KGHDR and CDR2 SFDVKD. The length of the CDR3 is 20 residues. Unmatched junction bases numbered 17, after V lost 4 bases and J lost 2 bases. The CDR3 bases are TGTGCCACCAGTGACCTTTGGGGGTTAGCGGGAGCCCATCCCTACAATGAGCAGTTCTTC. It encodes CATSDLWGLAGAHPYNEQFF.

The chain has TRBV19 and TRBJ1-5, with TRBD1 matching 8 bases. Germline V gene lookup returns CDR1 LNHDA and CDR2 SQIVND (reference sequence). J gave up 0 bases and V 6 bases, and 7 bases lay outside the gene matches. CDR3 length equals 16 residues. The CDR3 region is CASSRDRIFSNQPQHF. The CDR3 nucleotides read TGTGCCAGTAGCCGGGACAGGATTTTTAGCAATCAGCCCCAGCATTTT.

The chain has TRBV21-1 and TRBJ2-7; TRBD1, the table's D call, was not compared with the DNA. TRBV21-1 is a pseudogene locus. This CDR3 is 16 amino acids long. The CDR3 sequence: CASSKGDTLATYEQYF. As DNA, the CDR3 is TGTGCCAGCAGCAAAGGGGACACTCTTGCTACCTACGAGCAGTACTTC.

Only one count was recorded for this clone. In DNA, the CDR3 is TGTGCCAGCAGCTTAAGCAGGGGTAATGAAAAACTGTTTTTT. This encodes CASSLSRGNEKLFF. V is TRBV5-4 and J is TRBJ1-4; TRBD1 is a possible D gene (6 bases). Between the trimmed V and J ends, which lost 2 bases and 4 bases, there was a span of 9 bases. There are 14 residues in the CDR3. Germline V CDR1 and CDR2: SGHNT, YYREEE (reference sequence).

The chain combines TRBV19 with TRBJ1-5; 9 nucleotides match TRBD1. The CDR3 sequence is 17 residues long. Losses at the gene ends were 4 bases for V and 5 bases for J; bases not matched to a gene: 12. CDR1 is LNHDA, CDR2 SQIVND, per germline (reference sequence). The CDR3 sequence: CASSTPAGTGPHQPQHF. CDR3 DNA: TGTGCCAGTAGTACGCCCGCCGGGACAGGGCCCCATCAGCCCCAGCATTTT.

This sequence joins TRBV4-1 and TRBJ1-2; D is undetermined. Germline V gives CDR1 MGHRA, CDR2 YSYEKL. V lost 4 bases and J lost 8, with 17 bases in between. The CDR3 runs 14 residues. The CDR3 nucleotides are TGCGCCAGCAGCCGACGACAAGTGGTTAACGGCTACACCTTC. It encodes CASSRRQVVNGYTF.

The genes are TRBV29-1 and TRBJ1-1; 8 bases align to TRBD1. CDR1 is SQVTM, CDR2 ANQGSEA, per germline. The CDR3 totals 13 residues. The V segment lost 7 bases and the J segment 5 bases; nucleotides outside the gene matches: 9. CDR3 loop: CSGKDRVGTEAFF. CDR3 coding DNA: TGCAGCGGAAAGGACAGGGTGGGAACTGAAGCTTTCTTT.

This clone was seen only once. The genes are TRBV14 and TRBJ2-1, with TRBD2 matching over 10 bases. Trimming removed 3 bases from V and 3 bases from J; junction bases left unmatched: 2. CDR1 is SGHDN, CDR2 FVKESK, per germline. The CDR3 runs to 15 residues. This CDR3 reads CASSHLAGGYNEQFF. The CDR3 coding sequence is TGTGCCAGCAGCCACTTAGCGGGGGGCTACAATGAGCAGTTCTTC.

J is TRBJ1-1 and V is TRBV4-3; a possible D gene is TRBD1 (5 bases). The V gene's germline CDR1 is LGHNA and CDR2 YSLEER. The V and J ends lost 1 base and 6 bases respectively, with 15 bases between them. The CDR3 spans 15 residues. For the CDR3, the DNA is TGCGCCAGCAGCCAAGGGACCCAGGGTCCCCCTGAAGCTTTCTTT. It codes for CASSQGTQGPPEAFF.

The chain employs TRBV18 and TRBJ2-1; TRBD2 matches at 9 bases. From germline, CDR1 is KGHSH and CDR2 LQKENI. The CDR3 is 22 residues long. With V trimmed by 2 bases and J by 6 bases, 26 bases remained unmatched. The CDR3 coding sequence is TGTGCCAGCTCACCAATGTTCGTAACGGCCACTGTAAGAGCGGGGGGCGGCAATGAGCAGTTCTTC. It codes for CASSPMFVTATVRAGGGNEQFF.

J is TRBJ2-1 and V is TRBV6-5; 8 nucleotides match TRBD1. Germline V lookup: CDR1 MNHEY, CDR2 SVGAGI. V dropped 7 bases and J dropped 3; count of bases not matched to a gene: 5. This CDR3 is built from 14 residues. CDR3 in amino acids: CASKRTGNYNEQFF. The CDR3 DNA is TGTGCCAGCAAACGGACAGGGAACTACAATGAGCAGTTCTTC.

The chain combines TRBV2 with TRBJ1-5; TRBD1 might be the D (5 bases). The CDR3 sequence is 14 residues long. V gave up 2 bases and J gave up 4 bases, with 9 bases separating them. Germline lookup yields CDR1 SNHLY and CDR2 FYNNEI. CDR3 DNA sequence: TGTGCCAGCAGTGAAATGGGGGGGAATCAGCCCCAGCATTTT. Residues: CASSEMGGNQPQHF.

The chain links TRBV9 to TRBJ1-1, with a tentative D call TRBD1 (6 bases). The CDR3 totals 13 residues. The germline gives CDR1 SGDLS, CDR2 YYNGEE. V was pared by 4 bases and J by 4 bases, with 11 bases between. DNA for the CDR3: TGTGCCAGCAGCCCCGACAGGATCACTGAAGCTTTCTTT. As protein: CASSPDRITEAFF.

DNA for the CDR3: TGTGCCAGCACCCACCGGGGAATGGGGGCCAACGTCCTGACTTTC. It translates to CASTHRGMGANVLTF. V gene TRBV5-4 combines with J gene TRBJ2-6; possibly TRBD2 for D (5 bases). Trimming took 6 bases from V and 4 from J, leaving 14 bases between them. Germline V gives CDR1 SGHNT, CDR2 YYREEE (reference sequence). This CDR3 contains 15 residues. The variable domain in full, completed from reference TRBV5-4 and TRBJ2-6, reads ETGVTQSPTHLIKTRGQQVTLRCSSQSGHNTVSWYQQALGQGPQFIFQYYREEENGRGNFPPRFSGLQFPNYSSELNVNALELDDSALYLCASTHRGMGANVLTFGAGSRLTVL.

This chain joins TRBV5-1 and TRBJ2-1, with TRBD2 matching 13 bases. J lost 7 bases, V lost 1 base, and 5 bases had no gene match. The CDR3 runs to 16 residues. Germline values: CDR1 SGHRS, CDR2 YFSETQ. DNA for the CDR3: TGCGCCAGCAGCTTGAATGGGGGACTAGCGGGAAATGAGCAGTTCTTC. Translated: CASSLNGGLAGNEQFF.

The chain combines TRBV6-5 with TRBJ1-1, with 10 bases lining up with TRBD1. CDR1 and CDR2 (germline): MNHEY, SVGAGI. This CDR3 has 15 residues. Unmatched junction bases numbered 5, after V lost 6 bases and J lost 1 base. In DNA form, the CDR3 reads TGTGCCAGCAGCCTCCGACAGGGGGCGAACACTGAAGCTTTCTTT. Protein sequence: CASSLRQGANTEAFF.

The rearrangement links TRBV2 to TRBJ2-7; no reliable D call. Trimming removed 3 bases at V and 4 bases at J, with 7 bases between. This CDR3 region has 12 residues. Germline V gene data show CDR1 as SNHLY and CDR2 as FYNNEI. CDR3 in amino acids: CASSDSRYEQYF. The CDR3 nucleotides are TGTGCCAGCAGTGATTCCCGTTACGAGCAGTACTTC.

The chain recombines TRBV18 with TRBJ2-4; no clear D gene. V was trimmed by 5 bases and J by 0 bases, leaving 14 bases between them. Germline-derived CDR1 and CDR2 are KGHSH and LQKENI. The CDR3 loop spans 16 amino acids. The chain's CDR3 is CASSFRVNLAKNIQYF. CDR3 bases: TGTGCCAGCTCATTCCGGGTCAACTTAGCCAAAAACATTCAGTACTTC.

The chain has TRBV7-2 and TRBJ2-3, with D perhaps matching TRBD2 (5 bases). Germline loops: CDR1 SGHTA, CDR2 FQGNSA. The CDR3 spans 17 residues. V lost 3 bases and J lost 1, with 17 bases in between. The CDR3 protein is CASSFGDAARGTDTQYF. In DNA form, the CDR3 reads TGTGCCAGCAGCTTCGGGGATGCGGCGCGAGGCACAGATACGCAGTATTTT.

This chain joins TRBV10-3 and TRBJ1-1, with no clear D. The CDR3 spans 14 residues. Trimming left V 3 bases short and J 2 bases short, with 10 bases between. From germline, CDR1 is ENHRY and CDR2 SYGVKD. CDR3 DNA: TGTGCCATCAGTGATCCCTCAGTTAACACTGAAGCTTTCTTT. Translation gives CAISDPSVNTEAFF.

This clone was recorded once. J is TRBJ2-3 and V is TRBV21-1; TRBD2, the D gene given by the table, was not confirmed from the DNA. TRBV21-1 is assigned pseudogene status. The CDR3 consists of 16 residues. The CDR3 region is CASSALAYSGTDTQYF. In DNA form, the CDR3 reads TGTGCCAGCAGCGCCCTTGCATATAGCGGTACAGATACGCAGTATTTT.

The chain joins TRBV7-7 to TRBJ2-1, with 9 bases aligning to TRBD1. The CDR3 has 15 amino acids. Germline V CDR1 and CDR2: SSHAT, FNYEAQ (reference sequence). The junction had 2 bases not matched to a gene; V was cut back by 4 bases and J by 1 base. CDR3 in amino acids: CASSSGQGSYNEQFF. The CDR3 DNA sequence: TGTGCCAGCAGCTCGGGACAGGGATCCTACAATGAGCAGTTCTTC.

The chain links TRBV14 to TRBJ1-1; TRBD1 matches 7 bases. The V and J ends lost 4 bases and 1 base, in that order; junction bases with no gene match: 0. The germline V gene encodes CDR1 SGHDN and CDR2 FVKESK. CDR3 length equals 13 residues. The CDR3 is CASSRQGNTEAFF. In nucleotides, the CDR3 is TGTGCCAGCAGCCGACAGGGGAACACTGAAGCTTTCTTT.

The chain recombines TRBV15 with TRBJ1-4, with D perhaps TRBD1 (5 bases). Germline assignment: CDR1 LNHNV and CDR2 YYDKDF (reference sequence). V lost 8 bases and J lost 8, with 18 bases in between. The CDR3 length is 14 residues. The CDR3 loop is CATGAGRRTEKLFF. CDR3 coding DNA: TGTGCCACCGGGGCCGGGAGACGAACGGAAAAACTGTTTTTT. The variable domain in full, completed from reference TRBV15 and TRBJ1-4, reads DAMVIQNPRYQVTQFGKPVTLSCSQTLNHNVMYWYQQKSSQAPKLLFHYYDKDFNNEADTPDNFQSRRPNTSFCFLDIRSPGLGDTAMYLCATGAGRRTEKLFFGSGTQLSVL.

This clone was seen only once. The CDR3 DNA is TGTGCCAGCAGTGAAGGAGGTACAGATACGCAGTATTTT. Translating gives CASSEGGTDTQYF. This sequence joins TRBV2 and TRBJ2-3; D gene ambiguous. V lost 1 base, J lost 3 bases, and 5 bases lay in between. Per germline, CDR1 SNHLY and CDR2 FYNNEI. The CDR3 is made up of 13 amino acids.